This TCR beta chain was identified during a study of CD8 T cells in ankylosing spondylitis. Each CDR3 protein gets one entry after TCRdb re-called the 5' RACE reads with MiXCR. In the table there are some 240,000 distinct CDR3 sequences, 15% to 20% of which are singletons. There are a few counts of this clonotype. Per the germline V gene, CDR1 is SGDLS and CDR2 is YYNGEE. CDR3 size: 15 residues. V lost 4 bases to trimming and J lost 3 bases; unmatched junction nucleotides: 8. The specimen sequenced was blood, either unsorted or a sorted T cell fraction (not recorded which). This TCR came from a male donor with ankylosing spondylitis or in good health (not recorded which). The J gene is TRBJ2-7, the V gene TRBV9; the match to TRBD2 covers 9 bases. CDR3 sequence reads: CASSPTAGGIYEQYF. The CDR3 DNA follows: TGTGCCAGCAGCCCCACAGCGGGAGGAATCTACGAGCAGTACTTC.